A single sample gave rise to the 31 T cell receptor beta chains below, sequenced in a study of vaccination and CD4 T cells after COVID-19. This sample's treatment: approximately nine-day PBMC culture with coronavirus spike peptide pools or control peptides (ViraFEST assay). Their target antigens are unknown. Cultured CD4+ T cell DNA underwent sequencing with the Oncomine TCR Beta short-read assay. MiXCR, applied by TCRdb to the PCR reads, yields one record per CDR3 protein. The sample carries some 12,000 distinct CDR3 sequences, 60% recorded once. Sequenced input: CD4+ T cells from blood, cultured in vitro. The receptors here all came from a human donor who had recovered from COVID-19.

The CDR3 coding sequence is TGTGCCAGCAGGGCAGGGGAAGTGGAGACCCAGTACTTC. The encoded protein is CASRAGEVETQYF. V and J are TRBV6-1 and TRBJ2-5; D perhaps matches TRBD1 (6 bases). With 6 bases removed from V and 5 bases from J, the gap between germline ends came to 13 bases. The germline V gene encodes CDR1 MNHNS and CDR2 SASEGT. CDR3 size: 13 residues.

This chain's CDR3 is CASFRGAGYTF. The DNA for the CDR3 is TGTGCCAGCTTCCGGGGTGCTGGCTACACCTTC. The V call is TRBV28, the J call TRBJ1-2; D remains ambiguous. This CDR3 region has 11 residues. With 8 bases removed from V and 7 bases from J, the gap between germline ends came to 11 bases. CDR1 and CDR2 from the germline V gene are MDHEN and SYDVKM.

The gene calls are TRBV6-5 and TRBJ2-5; 8 positions match TRBD2. Germline assignment: CDR1 MNHEY and CDR2 SVGAGI. Trimming cost V 0 bases and J 2 bases; bases outside gene matches: 5. The CDR3 is 16 residues long. The CDR3 spells CASSYSGGRPQETQYF. CDR3 sequence (DNA): TGTGCCAGCAGTTACTCCGGCGGGAGGCCACAAGAGACCCAGTACTTC.

This clonotype was detected a few times. The chain couples TRBV30 to TRBJ1-5; tentative D call: TRBD1 (5 bases). The CDR3 spans 13 residues. The V end lost 3 bases, the J end lost 11 bases, and 17 bases lay between the germline ends. Germline V gene lookup returns CDR1 GTSNPN and CDR2 SVGIG (reference sequence). CDR3 amino acids: CAWSDGPPGAQHF. The CDR3 DNA is TGTGCCTGGAGCGACGGACCGCCGGGGGCCCAGCATTTT. Together with reference TRBV30 and TRBJ1-5, the CDR3 gives the full variable domain: SQTIHQWPATLVQPVGSPLSLECTVEGTSNPNLYWYRQAAGRGLQLLFYSVGIGQISSEVPQNLSASRPQDRQFILSSKKLLLSDSGFYLCAWSDGPPGAQHFGDGTRLSIL.

The chain has TRBV20-1 and TRBJ1-1; TRBD1 aligns across 12 bases. This CDR3 is built from 16 residues. Trimming cost V 2 bases and J 2 bases; bases outside gene matches: 6. Germline V gene lookup returns CDR1 DFQATT and CDR2 SNEGSKA (reference sequence). CDR3 in DNA: TGCAGTGCTAGATCTGCGGGGACAGGGGGCAACACTGAAGCTTTCTTT. Protein: CSARSAGTGGNTEAFF.

The chain couples TRBV9 to TRBJ1-2; weak D call: TRBD1 (5 bases). CDR1 and CDR2 from the germline V gene are SGDLS and YYNGEE. CDR3 size: 14 residues. Deletions cut 2 bases from V and 5 bases from J, with 13 bases between. In DNA, the CDR3 is TGTGCCAGCAGCGTTGACCAGGGATGGTATGGCTACACCTTC. Translating it yields CASSVDQGWYGYTF.

The chain carries TRBV7-2 and TRBJ1-5, with unresolved D. Germline V lookup: CDR1 SGHTA, CDR2 FQGNSA. Trimming left V 2 bases short and J 0 bases short, with 11 bases between. The CDR3 is 16 residues long. This chain's CDR3 is CASSLLAEYSNQPQHF. The CDR3 nucleotides are TGTGCCAGCAGCTTACTTGCAGAATATAGCAATCAGCCCCAGCATTTT. Combining the CDR3 with reference TRBV7-2 and TRBJ1-5 gives the whole variable domain GAGVSQSPSNKVTEKGKDVELRCDPISGHTALYWYRQSLGQGLEFLIYFQGNSAPDKSGLPSDRFSAERTGGSVSTLTIQRTQQEDSAVYLCASSLLAEYSNQPQHFGDGTRLSIL.

CDR3 region: CATEETGTGSPLHF. The CDR3, as DNA: TGTGCCACAGAGGAGACGGGGACGGGCTCACCCCTCCACTTT. This rearrangement joins TRBV19 to TRBJ1-6; possible D gene TRBD1, 5 bases. CDR1 is LNHDA, CDR2 SQIVND, per germline (reference sequence). The V and J ends lost 10 bases and 10 bases respectively, with 20 bases between them. The CDR3 consists of 14 residues. The full variable domain, with the rest looked up from reference TRBV19 and TRBJ1-6, is DGGITQSPKYLFRKEGQNVTLSCEQNLNHDAMYWYRQDPGQGLRLIYYSQIVNDFQKGDIAEGYSVSREKKESFPLTVTSAQKNPTAFYLCATEETGTGSPLHFGNGTRLTVT.

This clonotype was counted between two and nine times. The chain recombines TRBV2 with TRBJ2-5, with 7 bases fitting TRBD1. V was pared by 3 bases and J by 0 bases, with 1 base of the junction left unmatched. This CDR3 has 14 amino acids. Per the germline V gene, CDR1 is SNHLY and CDR2 is FYNNEI. The CDR3 is CASSDDRDQETQYF. The CDR3 DNA reads TGTGCCAGCAGTGATGACAGGGACCAAGAGACCCAGTACTTC.

The V and J genes are TRBV5-4 and TRBJ2-7; TRBD2 matches 14 bases. Germline-derived CDR1 and CDR2 are SGHNT and YYREEE (reference sequence). There are 17 residues in the CDR3. V lost 4 bases, J lost 3 bases, and 9 bases stayed unmatched. CDR3 sequence reads: CASSVGLAGGLYYEQYF. The CDR3 nucleotides read TGTGCCAGCAGCGTTGGACTAGCGGGAGGACTCTACTACGAGCAGTACTTC. Looking up the rest from reference TRBV5-4 and TRBJ2-7 gives the full variable domain: ETGVTQSPTHLIKTRGQQVTLRCSSQSGHNTVSWYQQALGQGPQFIFQYYREEENGRGNFPPRFSGLQFPNYSSELNVNALELDDSALYLCASSVGLAGGLYYEQYFGPGTRLTVT.

The sample holds a few counts of this clonotype. The chain's CDR3 is CASSRDSSNQPQHF. In DNA form, the CDR3 reads TGTGCCAGCAGCCGCGACAGTAGCAATCAGCCCCAGCATTTT. The rearrangement joins TRBV6-1 to TRBJ1-5; tentatively, D is TRBD1 (5 bases). The CDR3 extends over 14 amino acids. Trimming removed 6 bases at V and 0 bases at J, with 9 bases between. The V gene's germline CDR1 is MNHNS and CDR2 SASEGT.

V is TRBV6-1 and J is TRBJ1-3, with 9 bases aligning to TRBD1. Germline loops: CDR1 MNHNS, CDR2 SASEGT. CDR3 length: 14 amino acids. J was trimmed by 8 bases and V by 5 bases; bases with no gene match: 7. CDR3 nucleotides: TGTGCCAGCAGTCCCCCGGGACAGGGATACACCATATATTTT. Translating gives CASSPPGQGYTIYF.

This chain links TRBV7-3 with TRBJ2-1, with 15 bases lining up with TRBD2. The junction had 1 base not matched to a gene; V was cut back by 3 bases and J by 10 bases. The germline V gene has CDR1 SGHTA and CDR2 FQGTGA. This CDR3 contains 14 residues. The CDR3 protein is CASSFGLAGGEQFF. CDR3 in DNA: TGTGCCAGCAGCTTCGGACTAGCGGGAGGGGAGCAGTTCTTC.

In its sample, this clonotype was seen a few times. V and J are TRBV20-1 and TRBJ2-5, with unresolved D. From germline, CDR1 is DFQATT and CDR2 SNEGSKA (reference sequence). CDR3 size: 12 residues. V lost 6 bases, J lost 11 bases, and 19 bases lay in between. For the CDR3, the DNA is TGCAGTGCCACCCCCCCTACTTTGTCACAGTACTTC. This encodes CSATPPTLSQYF.

This chain connects TRBV6-4 to TRBJ2-7, with 11 positions matching TRBD2. The V and J ends lost 2 bases and 0 bases, in that order; junction bases with no gene match: 12. The CDR3 is 19 residues long. CDR1 and CDR2 (germline): MRHNA, SNTAGT. The CDR3 DNA reads TGTGCCAGCAGTGACGTCCCGGCTAGCGGGAGGCCCGGCTCCTACGAGCAGTACTTC. It specifies CASSDVPASGRPGSYEQYF.

V usage is TRBV20-1 and J usage is TRBJ2-2, with 14 positions matching TRBD2. Trimming removed 6 bases from V and 6 bases from J; junction bases left unmatched: 3. Germline CDR1 is DFQATT and CDR2 is SNEGSKA (reference sequence). The CDR3 spans 14 residues. CDR3 DNA sequence: TGCAGTGCACAGACTAGCGGGAGGGCCGGGGAGCTGTTTTTT. Protein: CSAQTSGRAGELFF.

With regard to this clonotype: At one end, the junction sequence differs from germline, possibly due to a read error. V and J are TRBV28 and TRBJ2-5; tentative D call: TRBD2 (5 bases). Germline assignment: CDR1 MDHEN and CDR2 SYDVKM. CDR3 size: 11 residues. The CDR3 sequence is CTSSKRETQYF. CDR3 sequence (DNA): TGTACCAGTTCCAAGCGGGAGACCCAGTACTTC.

V usage is TRBV19 and J usage is TRBJ1-5; D is undetermined. Germline values: CDR1 LNHDA, CDR2 SQIVND (reference sequence). V was cut by 5 bases and J by 6 bases, with 20 bases left in between. This CDR3 has 16 amino acids. In nucleotides, the CDR3 is TGTGCCAGTAGTCTACCGCGAATTATAATAAGTCAGCCCCAGCATTTT. This gives the protein CASSLPRIIISQPQHF.

This clonotype was counted between two and nine times. V gene TRBV6-2 or TRBV6-3 combines with J gene TRBJ2-5, with D unclear. This CDR3 comprises 16 residues. Trimming removed 2 bases from V and 5 bases from J, with 18 bases in between. Germline V gives CDR1 MNHEY, CDR2 SVGEGT. CDR3 loop: CASSYRRNAVGETQYF. CDR3 nucleotide sequence: TGTGCCAGCAGTTACAGACGAAACGCCGTCGGGGAGACCCAGTACTTC.

This clonotype has just a few counts. This chain joins TRBV2 and TRBJ2-1; 11 bases fit TRBD2. The germline gives CDR1 SNHLY, CDR2 FYNNEI. V dropped 6 bases and J dropped 4; count of bases not matched to a gene: 5. The CDR3 spans 15 residues. The chain's CDR3 is CASRGGTSGYNEQFF. DNA for the CDR3: TGTGCCAGCAGGGGAGGGACTAGCGGATACAATGAGCAGTTCTTC.

By share, this clonotype counts as large (0.1 to 1%). The chain recombines TRBV7-6 with TRBJ1-6; D is ambiguous. Trimming stripped 2 bases from V and 7 bases from J, with 6 bases between. Germline V lookup: CDR1 SGHVS, CDR2 FNYEAQ. The CDR3 extends over 13 amino acids. The CDR3 spells CASSLTDNSPLHF. The DNA for the CDR3 is TGTGCCAGCAGCTTAACGGACAATTCACCCCTCCACTTT.

The genes are TRBV6-2 or TRBV6-3 and TRBJ2-1; D may be TRBD2 (5 bases). This CDR3 region has 17 residues. Germline CDR1 MNHEY, CDR2 SVGEGT. V lost 5 bases and J lost 0, with 17 bases in between. For the CDR3, the DNA is TGTGCCAGCAGTGGGTATAGGGAGCGGAGCTCCTACAATGAGCAGTTCTTC. It is translated as CASSGYRERSSYNEQFF.

The chain uses TRBV20-1 and TRBJ2-3; 11 bases are a match to TRBD2. Germline V gives CDR1 DFQATT, CDR2 SNEGSKA (reference sequence). This CDR3 is built from 17 residues. With 4 bases clipped from V and 1 base from J, the junction kept 10 bases outside the gene matches. The DNA for the CDR3 is TGCAGTGCTACCCCCGGGACTAGCGGTTTTGGCACAGATACGCAGTATTTT. Residues: CSATPGTSGFGTDTQYF.

The chain recombines TRBV28 with TRBJ2-5, with D perhaps matching TRBD1 (6 bases). The CDR3 is 15 amino acids. Trimming shortened V by 7 bases and J by 0 bases, and 15 bases separated the two germline ends. CDR1 and CDR2 from the germline V gene are MDHEN and SYDVKM. CDR3 protein: CASTKRTVYQETQYF. In DNA, the CDR3 is TGTGCCAGCACCAAGCGGACAGTGTACCAAGAGACCCAGTACTTC.

The chain is built from TRBV28 and TRBJ1-5, with 7 bases matching TRBD1. This CDR3 region has 16 residues. The germline CDR1 and CDR2 sequences are MDHEN and SYDVKM. Trimming removed 5 bases from V and 12 bases from J; junction bases left unmatched: 19. CDR3 bases: TGTGCCAGCAGTATAAACCTGATCCGGGGACAGAAAGGCCAGCATTTT. Protein: CASSINLIRGQKGQHF.

Only one count was recorded for this clonotype. V is TRBV5-1 and J is TRBJ2-5; TRBD2 agrees at 7 bases. The length of the CDR3 is 16 residues. Trimming took 3 bases from V and 1 from J; bases not matched to a gene: 9. CDR1 and CDR2 (germline): SGHRS, YFSETQ. The CDR3 sequence is CASSSGPGGGQETQYF. The CDR3 DNA sequence: TGCGCCAGCAGCTCGGGACCGGGGGGTGGCCAAGAGACCCAGTACTTC.

This clonotype showed up just once. This chain connects TRBV20-1 to TRBJ2-2, with TRBD2 identical over 7 bases. In germline, CDR1 is DFQATT, CDR2 SNEGSKA (reference sequence). V dropped 8 bases and J dropped 2; count of bases not matched to a gene: 8. The CDR3 is 14 residues long. CDR3 protein: CSSRTRVNTGELFF. The DNA for the CDR3 is TGCAGTTCGAGGACTAGGGTTAACACCGGGGAGCTGTTTTTT.

The rearrangement joins TRBV6-1 to TRBJ2-3; D is possibly TRBD2 (6 bases). The germline V and J ends were trimmed by 6 bases and 6 bases, with 13 bases remaining between them. Germline lookup yields CDR1 MNHNS and CDR2 SASEGT. The CDR3 loop spans 13 amino acids. In nucleotides, the CDR3 is TGTGCCAGCAGCCGGTTAGCGGTGGATACGCAGTATTTT. Protein: CASSRLAVDTQYF.

This clonotype was detected only once. The rearrangement links TRBV20-1 to TRBJ2-3; D gene ambiguous. The CDR3 runs 13 residues. Germline assignment: CDR1 DFQATT and CDR2 SNEGSKA (reference sequence). V was cut by 6 bases and J by 6 bases, with 16 bases left in between. CDR3 region: CSAENGMADTQYF. CDR3 nucleotide sequence: TGCAGTGCGGAGAATGGAATGGCGGATACGCAGTATTTT.

The V and J genes are TRBV24-1 and TRBJ2-2; D uncertain. CDR3 length equals 13 residues. Looked up from germline, CDR1 is KGHDR and CDR2 is SFDVKD. Trimming took off 6 bases at V and 5 bases at J, with 9 bases between the two ends. The CDR3 spells CATSYKSTGELFF. As DNA, the CDR3 is TGTGCCACCAGTTACAAATCGACCGGGGAGCTGTTTTTT.

The rearrangement links TRBV20-1 to TRBJ1-1; no reliable D call. V shed 5 bases and J shed 1 base, with 14 bases lying between them. The CDR3 length is 14 residues. CDR1 DFQATT and CDR2 SNEGSKA come from the germline V gene (reference sequence). The chain's CDR3 is CSAFDKTANTEAFF. CDR3 nucleotides: TGCAGTGCTTTTGACAAAACGGCGAACACTGAAGCTTTCTTT.